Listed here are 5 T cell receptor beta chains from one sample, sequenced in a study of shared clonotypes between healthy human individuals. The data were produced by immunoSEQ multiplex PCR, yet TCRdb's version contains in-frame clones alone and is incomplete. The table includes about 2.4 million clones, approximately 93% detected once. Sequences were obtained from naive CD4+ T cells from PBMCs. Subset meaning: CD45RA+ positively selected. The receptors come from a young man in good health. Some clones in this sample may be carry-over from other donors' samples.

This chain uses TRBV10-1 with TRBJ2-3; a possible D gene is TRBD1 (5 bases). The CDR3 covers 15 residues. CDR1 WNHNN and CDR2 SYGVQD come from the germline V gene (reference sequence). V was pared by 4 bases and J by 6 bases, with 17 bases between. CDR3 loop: CASSAGSQGRDTQYF. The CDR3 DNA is TGCGCCAGCAGTGCGGGCAGTCAGGGCCGGGATACGCAGTATTTT.

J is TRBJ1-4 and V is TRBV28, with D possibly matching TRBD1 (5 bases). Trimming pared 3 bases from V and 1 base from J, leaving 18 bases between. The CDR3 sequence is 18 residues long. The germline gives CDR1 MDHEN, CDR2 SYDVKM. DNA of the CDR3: TGTGCCAGCAGTTTCCCGTTGGGGGGGGTCGGAACTAATGAAAAACTGTTTTTT. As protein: CASSFPLGGVGTNEKLFF.

The CDR3 reads CASSLTGAGHEQYF. CDR3 bases: TGTGCCAGCAGCCTTACGGGGGCCGGCCACGAGCAGTACTTC. V and J are TRBV7-9 and TRBJ2-5; D tentatively reads TRBD1 or TRBD2 (6 bases each). The J call may be incorrect, as the DNA end agrees better with TRBJ2-7. This CDR3 region has 14 residues. Germline V gives CDR1 SEHNR, CDR2 FQNEAQ (reference sequence).

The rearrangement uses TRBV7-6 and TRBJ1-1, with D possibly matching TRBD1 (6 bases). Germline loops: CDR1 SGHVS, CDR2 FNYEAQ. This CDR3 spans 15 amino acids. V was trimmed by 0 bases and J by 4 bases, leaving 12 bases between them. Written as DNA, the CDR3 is TGTGCCAGCAGCTTAGCGGAAGCAGGGGTCACTGAAGCTTTCTTT. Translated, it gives CASSLAEAGVTEAFF.

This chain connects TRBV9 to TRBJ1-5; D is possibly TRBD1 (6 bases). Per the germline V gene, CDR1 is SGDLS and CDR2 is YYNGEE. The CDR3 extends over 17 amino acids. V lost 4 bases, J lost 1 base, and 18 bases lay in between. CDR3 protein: CASSKYTDSKSNQPQHF. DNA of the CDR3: TGTGCCAGCAGCAAATATACGGACAGCAAGAGCAATCAGCCCCAGCATTTT. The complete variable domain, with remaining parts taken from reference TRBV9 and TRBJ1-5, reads DSGVTQTPKHLITATGQRVTLRCSPRSGDLSVYWYQQSLDQGLQFLIQYYNGEERAKGNILERFSAQQFPDLHSELNLSSLELGDSALYFCASSKYTDSKSNQPQHFGDGTRLSIL.